Each of the 20 T cell receptor beta chains below was sequenced from the same sample in a study of CD8 T cells in ankylosing spondylitis. TCRdb reprocessed the 5' RACE reads via MiXCR and lists one record per CDR3 protein. The table records about 440,000 distinct CDR3 sequences, approximately 17% of them present only once. These TCRs are of unknown antigen specificity. Study-level points and caveats: Made up of several highly homologous variants, a TCR beta motif appeared characteristic of ankylosing spondylitis blood.

The sequenced sample was blood, either unsorted or a sorted T cell fraction (not recorded which). The origin of the receptors is a male donor with ankylosing spondylitis.

This clonotype was seen a handful of times. The V call is TRBV5-1, the J call TRBJ2-5, with 9 bases aligning to TRBD2. This CDR3 spans 15 amino acids. Germline CDR1 and CDR2: SGHRS and YFSETQ. Trimming removed 1 base from V and 3 bases from J; junction bases left unmatched: 4. The CDR3 DNA reads TGCGCCAGCAGCTTGCTAATAGCGGGAGAAGAGACCCAGTACTTC. Encoded protein: CASSLLIAGEETQYF.

This clonotype was counted at least ten times. V and J are TRBV29-1 and TRBJ2-7; 8 positions agree with TRBD1. The CDR3 contains 12 residues. Trimming cost V 4 bases and J 4 bases; bases outside gene matches: 3. The V gene's germline CDR1 is SQVTM and CDR2 ANQGSEA. CDR3: CSVGTGSYEQYF. The CDR3 DNA sequence: TGCAGCGTTGGGACAGGGTCTTACGAGCAGTACTTC.

This clonotype turned up a few times. J is TRBJ2-3 and V is TRBV11-1; 8 bases agree with TRBD1. The germline V gene has CDR1 SGHAT and CDR2 FQDESV (reference sequence). V gave up 5 bases and J gave up 2 bases; unmatched junction bases: 15. This CDR3 comprises 18 residues. CDR3 in amino acids: CASSIGQGKARDTDTQYF. CDR3 sequence (DNA): TGTGCCAGCAGCATCGGACAGGGAAAAGCGAGAGACACAGATACGCAGTATTTT.

This clonotype was observed a handful of times. The chain has TRBV7-8 and TRBJ1-4, with 7 bases lining up with TRBD1. With 6 bases clipped from V and 2 bases from J, the junction kept 6 bases outside the gene matches. Germline values: CDR1 SGHVS, CDR2 FQNEAQ. The CDR3 runs to 15 residues. Written as DNA, the CDR3 is TGTGCCAGCAGACAGGGGACGGGGACTAATGAAAAACTGTTTTTT. Amino acids: CASRQGTGTNEKLFF.

This clonotype appeared once. The chain carries TRBV13 and TRBJ2-3, with D tentatively TRBD2 (6 bases). V lost 0 bases and J lost 4, with 11 bases in between. This CDR3 is built from 15 residues. Germline assignment: CDR1 PRHDT and CDR2 FYEKMQ (reference sequence). Here the CDR3 DNA reads TGTGCCAGCAGCTTAGGCCAGCGGGCTGCAGATACGCAGTATTTT. It codes for CASSLGQRAADTQYF.

This clonotype was picked up a small number of times. The V gene is TRBV7-2, the J gene TRBJ2-3, with D unresolved. This CDR3 contains 12 residues. Germline-derived CDR1 and CDR2 are SGHTA and FQGNSA. V was clipped by 5 bases and J by 9 bases, with 12 bases between them. The CDR3: CASSTNSGTQYF. CDR3 in DNA: TGTGCCAGCAGCACCAACTCCGGCACGCAGTATTTT.

V usage is TRBV20-1 and J usage is TRBJ2-2; 10 nucleotides align to TRBD2. The CDR3 consists of 17 residues. Looked up from germline, CDR1 is DFQATT and CDR2 is SNEGSKA (reference sequence). V lost 6 bases, J lost 0 bases, and 10 bases stayed unmatched. CDR3 residues: CSARRLAGATNTGELFF. The CDR3 DNA is TGCAGTGCAAGAAGGCTAGCGGGAGCTACGAACACCGGGGAGCTGTTTTTT.

The rearrangement links TRBV20-1 to TRBJ2-3; D gene uncertain. Per germline, CDR1 DFQATT and CDR2 SNEGSKA (reference sequence). This CDR3 is built from 13 residues. V lost 8 bases, J lost 0 bases, and 12 bases lay in between. CDR3 nucleotide sequence: TGCAGTCGACCGGGTGCTAGCACAGATACGCAGTATTTT. It is translated as CSRPGASTDTQYF.

The count of this clonotype is one. The V gene is TRBV5-6, the J gene TRBJ2-2, with D unclear. The germline gives CDR1 SGHDT, CDR2 YYEEEE. Trimming shortened V by 6 bases and J by 4 bases, and 16 bases separated the two germline ends. This CDR3 spans 15 amino acids. CDR3 DNA: TGTGCCAGCATGAAGGTAGCCAAGGGCACCGGGGAGCTGTTTTTT. It codes for CASMKVAKGTGELFF.

The CDR3 protein is CASSFDRGRGQPQHF. DNA of the CDR3: TGTGCCAGCAGTTTCGACAGGGGGCGAGGTCAGCCCCAGCATTTT. This chain joins TRBV12-3 or TRBV12-4 and TRBJ1-5; 10 bases match TRBD1. Trimming took 3 bases from V and 6 from J; bases not matched to a gene: 5. The CDR3 sequence is 15 residues long.

The rearrangement links TRBV2 to TRBJ1-2, with D perhaps matching TRBD1 (5 bases). V dropped 7 bases and J dropped 4 bases, with 13 bases sitting between them. The CDR3 runs 13 residues. Per the germline V gene, CDR1 is SNHLY and CDR2 is FYNNEI. CDR3 DNA sequence: TGTGCCAGCACTGGCAGGGTTACCTATGGCTACACCTTC. Protein sequence: CASTGRVTYGYTF.

The chain links TRBV29-1 to TRBJ2-1; D may match TRBD1 or TRBD2 (5 bases each). The CDR3 is 14 residues long. V lost 6 bases to trimming and J lost 4 bases, with 16 bases between them. Looked up from germline, CDR1 is SQVTM and CDR2 is ANQGSEA. The CDR3 here is CSVRRGPPYNEQFF. CDR3 nucleotides: TGCAGCGTCCGCCGGGGACCACCTTACAATGAGCAGTTCTTC.

The chain recombines TRBV18 with TRBJ2-3; D may correspond to TRBD1 or TRBD2 (7 bases each). The germline V and J ends were trimmed by 3 bases and 4 bases, with 17 bases remaining between them. The CDR3 length is 16 residues. Germline-derived CDR1 and CDR2 are KGHSH and LQKENI. The CDR3, as DNA: TGTGCCAGCTCACCCGCGACAGGGAGGGTGGCAGATACGCAGTATTTT. This translates into CASSPATGRVADTQYF.

The chain recombines TRBV20-1 with TRBJ1-5, with 7 nucleotides matching TRBD1. The CDR3 runs to 14 residues. The germline V gene has CDR1 DFQATT and CDR2 SNEGSKA (reference sequence). The ends lost 4 bases at V and 2 bases at J; junction bases unmatched: 5. The CDR3 sequence is CSATNRGGNQPQHF. The DNA for the CDR3 is TGCAGTGCTACAAACAGGGGCGGCAATCAGCCCCAGCATTTT.

This clonotype was counted ten times or more. The chain combines TRBV5-1 with TRBJ2-3, with TRBD2 identical over 10 bases. Per germline, CDR1 SGHRS and CDR2 YFSETQ. The CDR3 sequence is 15 residues long. V gave up 4 bases and J gave up 5 bases; unmatched junction bases: 7. Here the CDR3 DNA reads TGCGCCAGCAGCCTGGCGGCTAGCGGGAGAGATACGCAGTATTTT. It translates to CASSLAASGRDTQYF.

Ten or more counts support this clonotype. This chain links TRBV5-6 with TRBJ2-7; D is perhaps TRBD1 or TRBD2 (7 bases each). The CDR3 length is 17 residues. From germline, CDR1 is SGHDT and CDR2 YYEEEE. The V end was cut by 2 bases, the J end by 2 bases, with 20 bases between. The CDR3 here is CASSLAPGGGDTYEQYF. CDR3 coding DNA: TGTGCCAGCAGCTTAGCCCCAGGGGGGGGCGACACCTACGAGCAGTACTTC.

This clonotype was counted a few times. CDR3 amino acids: CASRNSGGETQYF. The DNA for the CDR3 is TGTGCCAGCAGGAATAGCGGGGGTGAGACCCAGTACTTC. The rearrangement joins TRBV12-3 or TRBV12-4 to TRBJ2-5; 9 bases match TRBD2. The CDR3 spans 13 residues. V lost 6 bases to trimming and J lost 5 bases; unmatched junction nucleotides: 4.

The V gene is TRBV5-1, the J gene TRBJ2-3; no clear D gene. CDR1 is SGHRS, CDR2 YFSETQ, per germline. Trimming shortened V by 0 bases and J by 4 bases, and 9 bases separated the two germline ends. The CDR3 contains 14 residues. In DNA form, the CDR3 reads TGCGCCAGCAGCTTGGAGGCGGTTGCAGATACGCAGTATTTT. This codes for CASSLEAVADTQYF.

J is TRBJ1-2 and V is TRBV5-1; D call uncertain. Looked up from germline, CDR1 is SGHRS and CDR2 is YFSETQ. V was cut by 0 bases and J by 7 bases, with 16 bases left in between. This CDR3 has 15 residues. The CDR3 DNA is TGCGCCAGCAGCTTGGAGGTGGCGAGAGGCGTTGGCTACACCTTC. Translating it yields CASSLEVARGVGYTF.

The genes are TRBV27 and TRBJ1-2; 9 bases are shared with TRBD1. CDR1 MNHEY and CDR2 SMNVEV come from the germline V gene (reference sequence). The V segment lost 4 bases and the J segment 2 bases; nucleotides outside the gene matches: 14. The CDR3 runs to 18 residues. This CDR3 is CASSSRPGTGFRNYGYTF. The CDR3 nucleotides read TGTGCCAGCAGTTCTAGACCCGGGACAGGGTTCCGGAACTATGGCTACACCTTC.